The rows below give T cell receptor beta chains drawn from one sample of a study of regulatory T cells in long-lasting Graves disease. TCRdb re-called the multiplex PCR reads through MiXCR, storing one row per CDR3 protein. The profile shows 450,000 to 500,000 distinct CDR3 sequences, roughly 16% of them singletons. The sample was also reused in another study, on T cells in Graves' hyperthyroidism and ophthalmopathy.

The input for sequencing was peripheral blood mononuclear cells (PBMCs), taken at new diagnosis, from a patient treated with antithyroid drugs. The source of these receptors is a man aged 35-49 years with Graves disease. Each CDR3 is given without its conserved first and last residue.

TRBJ2-7 TRBV10-1 ASSERAAGYEQY
TRBJ2-5 TRBV2 ASSASGGRETQY
TRBJ1-5 TRBV6-1 ASSESGGSDQPQH
TRBJ1-5 TRBV5-1 ASSPRGEQPQH
TRBJ2-2 TRBV7-3 ASSSLGGGTGELF
TRBJ2-7 TRBV5-6 ASSLGRWGSYEQY
TRBJ2-1 TRBV6-2/TRBV6-3 ASSYAGRQF
TRBJ1-6 TRBV27 ASSLWRNSPLH
TRBJ2-3 TRBV11-2 ASIKSGEASTDTQY
TRBJ1-2 TRBV3-1 ASSQTSWGYT
TRBJ1-5 TRBV19 ASSPGTGRPVSNQPQH
TRBJ2-7 TRBV7-9 ASSLAGGPPEQY
TRBJ2-4 TRBV6-2/TRBV6-3 ASGYSRGPAKNIQY
TRBJ2-2 TRBV3-1 ASSRGGAVTGELF
TRBJ2-1 TRBV15 ATTAGTYNEQF
TRBJ2-6 TRBV29-1 SVLDASGANVLT
TRBJ2-3 TRBV7-2 ASSPDRSSTDTQY
TRBJ1-1 TRBV18 ASSPQQGMGTEAF
TRBJ2-1 TRBV28 ASSFGTGGLDEQF
TRBJ1-2 TRBV20-1 SAKGGYT
TRBJ2-7 TRBV27 ASSFGRQYYEQY
TRBJ2-1 TRBV6-1 ASSQSKLDEQF
TRBJ2-7 TRBV11-2 ASSLLQVDEQY
TRBJ2-1 TRBV5-1 ASSLTGTSVYNEQF
TRBJ2-7 TRBV20-1 SARDGGRSYEQY
TRBJ2-2 TRBV3-1 ASSQVRSNTGELF
TRBJ1-1 TRBV6-1 ASFLIRTGVRSTEAF
TRBJ1-6 TRBV20-1 SARGTTGSNSPLH
TRBJ2-1 TRBV7-2 ASGSQAYSSYNEQF
TRBJ2-1 TRBV12-3/TRBV12-4 ASSLSDRTNEQF
TRBJ2-2 TRBV11-2 ASSLRGAGVTGELF
TRBJ2-2 TRBV6-1 ASSETSGRAGGELF
TRBJ2-7 TRBV4-1 ASSQTPGTGMGYEQY
TRBJ2-3 TRBV14 ASSQELRTDTQY
TRBJ2-7 TRBV3-1 ASSREGQGILREQY
TRBJ1-1 TRBV6-5 ASSFTGGQTEAF
TRBJ2-3 TRBV7-9 ASSEGREIDTQY
TRBJ1-1 TRBV20-1 SARRDSQNTEAF
TRBJ2-1 TRBV20-1 SARDKGLSYNEQF
TRBJ1-2 TRBV29-1 SVAEGGGYGYT
TRBJ1-1 TRBV19 ASSPTGRTEAF
TRBJ2-5 TRBV2 ASSVTGIETQY
TRBJ2-7 TRBV2 ASRKPGQGDHEQY
TRBJ2-1 TRBV24-1 ATSDLREGFHEQF
TRBJ2-5 TRBV4-1 ASRGLIQETQY
TRBJ2-7 TRBV12-3/TRBV12-4 ASSIRGYEQY
TRBJ1-2 TRBV12-3/TRBV12-4 ASSWDRLYT
TRBJ2-6 TRBV29-1 SVRDRVFSGANVLT
TRBJ2-1 TRBV20-1 SATLAGVYNEQF
TRBJ2-3 TRBV20-1 SASKIGTDTQY
TRBJ2-1 TRBV7-2 ASSLLSGTVY
TRBJ1-3 TRBV14 ASTINSGNTIY
TRBJ2-1 TRBV7-3 ASSLSGLGEQF